This passage covers 19 T cell receptor beta chains from one sample sequenced in a study of blood T cell repertoires in COVID-19. The data were produced by immunoSEQ multiplex PCR, yet TCRdb's version contains in-frame clones alone and is incomplete. The table records under 250,000 clones, 84% of them present only once. Input material: peripheral blood. The receptors were gathered from a woman in her sixties or seventies who had recovered from COVID-19.

V usage is TRBV6-4 and J usage is TRBJ1-6, with D perhaps TRBD1 (6 bases). The CDR3 runs to 22 residues. CDR1 and CDR2 from the germline V gene are MRHNA and SNTAGT. The V end lost 0 bases, the J end lost 1 base, and 25 bases lay between the germline ends. In DNA form, the CDR3 reads TGTGCCAGCAGTGACTCGTGGACAGCCGGAGGTTCGAGGCGGTCCTATAATTCACCCCTCCACTTT. It is translated as CASSDSWTAGGSRRSYNSPLHF.

The rearrangement joins TRBV10-3 to TRBJ2-5; 9 nucleotides match TRBD1. CDR3 length equals 15 residues. The germline gives CDR1 ENHRY, CDR2 SYGVKD. V gave up 4 bases and J gave up 6 bases; unmatched junction bases: 9. The CDR3 DNA reads as TGTGCCATCAGTGGACCGGACAGGGGAGGAAAGACCCAGTACTTC. It yields the protein CAISGPDRGGKTQYF.

This clone came up a few times. CDR3: CASSLDRDSVQPQHF. CDR3 nucleotide sequence: TGTGCCAGCAGCTTAGATCGCGACAGTGTTCAGCCCCAGCATTTT. The rearrangement links TRBV7-2 to TRBJ1-5, with D maybe TRBD1 (5 bases). The germline CDR1 and CDR2 sequences are SGHTA and FQGNSA. Trimming shortened V by 1 base and J by 6 bases, and 13 bases separated the two germline ends. This CDR3 has 15 amino acids.

V is TRBV10-2 and J is TRBJ1-1, with 8 bases lining up with TRBD1. The CDR3 is made up of 13 amino acids. V shed 7 bases, J shed 6 bases, and the junction held 7 bases outside the gene matches. CDR1 is WSHSY and CDR2 is SAAADI in the germline V gene. The CDR3 nucleotides read TGCGCCAGCACCCTGACAGGGGACCCTGAAGCTTTCTTT. Its protein product is CASTLTGDPEAFF.

This chain uses TRBV2 with TRBJ1-2, with D possibly TRBD1 on 5 matching bases. The CDR3 loop spans 14 amino acids. Germline V gene data show CDR1 as SNHLY and CDR2 as FYNNEI. Trimming stripped 2 bases from V and 8 bases from J, with 15 bases between. This CDR3 reads CASSEWEVRDGYTF. The CDR3, as DNA: TGTGCCAGCAGTGAATGGGAGGTCCGGGACGGCTACACCTTC. The entire variable domain, with the rest obtained from reference TRBV2 and TRBJ1-2, is as follows: EPEVTQTPSHQVTQMGQEVILRCVPISNHLYFYWYRQILGQKVEFLVSFYNNEISEKSEIFDDQFSVERPDGSNFTLKIRSTKLEDSAMYFCASSEWEVRDGYTFGSGTRLTVV.

The chain recombines TRBV6-5 with TRBJ1-6; D unclear. V lost 4 bases to trimming and J lost 0 bases, with 4 bases between them. This CDR3 has 14 amino acids. Germline lookup yields CDR1 MNHEY and CDR2 SVGAGI. CDR3 sequence: CASSSRSYNSPLHF. The DNA for the CDR3 is TGTGCCAGCAGTTCCCGCTCCTATAATTCACCCCTCCACTTT.

This sequence joins TRBV18 and TRBJ1-6; TRBD1 might be the D (6 bases). The germline gives CDR1 KGHSH, CDR2 LQKENI. The V end lost 4 bases, the J end lost 6 bases, and 7 bases lay between the germline ends. The CDR3 sequence is 13 residues long. Here the CDR3 DNA reads TGTGCCAGCTCACAGGACAGTAATTCACCCCTCCACTTT. Protein product: CASSQDSNSPLHF.

This chain joins TRBV30 and TRBJ1-5; possibly TRBD1 for D (6 bases). CDR3 size: 13 residues. V was cut by 3 bases and J by 5 bases, with 11 bases left in between. Germline-derived CDR1 and CDR2 are GTSNPN and SVGIG (reference sequence). The CDR3 loop reads CAWRRTEDQPQHF. The CDR3 nucleotides are TGTGCCTGGAGAAGGACAGAAGATCAGCCCCAGCATTTT.

This chain joins TRBV27 and TRBJ2-1; 10 nucleotides match TRBD2. V dropped 5 bases and J dropped 16; count of bases not matched to a gene: 14. CDR3 length equals 14 residues. CDR1 is MNHEY, CDR2 SMNVEV, per germline (reference sequence). The DNA of the CDR3 is TGTGCCAGCAGTCTGGCGGGACTAGCGCCGTCGAAATTCTTC. It encodes CASSLAGLAPSKFF.

This chain connects TRBV2 to TRBJ2-5, with D possibly matching TRBD2 (6 bases). V was pared by 6 bases and J by 4 bases, with 6 bases between. This CDR3 comprises 11 residues. CDR1 SNHLY and CDR2 FYNNEI come from the germline V gene. The CDR3 reads CASRGGETQYF. The CDR3 nucleotides read TGTGCCAGCAGGGGAGGAGAGACCCAGTACTTC. Based on the CDR3 plus reference TRBV2 and TRBJ2-5, the full variable domain is EPEVTQTPSHQVTQMGQEVILRCVPISNHLYFYWYRQILGQKVEFLVSFYNNEISEKSEIFDDQFSVERPDGSNFTLKIRSTKLEDSAMYFCASRGGETQYFGPGTRLLVL.

The chain couples TRBV27 to TRBJ1-2; a possible D gene is TRBD1 (6 bases). The CDR3 length is 13 residues. The germline gives CDR1 MNHEY, CDR2 SMNVEV (reference sequence). Trimming left V 6 bases short and J 2 bases short, with 10 bases between. The CDR3 region has the DNA TGTGCCAGCAGCCCGGACAGAAACTATGGCTACACCTTC. Translated: CASSPDRNYGYTF.

The chain combines TRBV10-3 with TRBJ2-2; D may be TRBD1 (5 bases). Trimming stripped 11 bases from V and 0 bases from J, with 22 bases between. The germline CDR1 and CDR2 sequences are ENHRY and SYGVKD. CDR3 length equals 17 residues. The CDR3 protein is CAAKGPARWANTGELFF. CDR3 coding DNA: TGTGCCGCCAAGGGGCCAGCCCGTTGGGCGAACACCGGGGAGCTGTTTTTT.

This clone was observed a single time. The rearrangement links TRBV30 to TRBJ2-5; possibly TRBD1 for D (6 bases). There are 13 residues in the CDR3. V was shortened by 3 bases and J by 3 bases, with 11 bases between the two germline ends. Per germline, CDR1 GTSNPN and CDR2 SVGIG (reference sequence). CDR3 sequence reads: CAWRGTGKETQYF. The DNA for the CDR3 is TGTGCCTGGAGGGGTACAGGGAAAGAGACCCAGTACTTC. Using reference TRBV30 and TRBJ2-5 for the parts outside the CDR3, the full variable domain is SQTIHQWPATLVQPVGSPLSLECTVEGTSNPNLYWYRQAAGRGLQLLFYSVGIGQISSEVPQNLSASRPQDRQFILSSKKLLLSDSGFYLCAWRGTGKETQYFGPGTRLLVL.

V is TRBV5-1 and J is TRBJ2-6; 7 bases are shared with TRBD1. This CDR3 has 16 residues. CDR1 and CDR2 (germline): SGHRS, YFSETQ. The V and J ends lost 0 bases and 2 bases, in that order; junction bases with no gene match: 2. CDR3 DNA sequence: TGCGCCAGCAGCTTGGCCCAGGGGGCTGGGGCCAACGTCCTGACTTTC. Translation gives CASSLAQGAGANVLTF.

The chain combines TRBV7-8 with TRBJ2-3; 7 bases are a match to TRBD2. CDR3 size: 15 residues. Trimming took 0 bases from V and 2 from J; bases not matched to a gene: 2. CDR1 SGHVS and CDR2 FQNEAQ come from the germline V gene. CDR3 residues: CASSLARGDTDTQYF. The CDR3 bases are TGTGCCAGCAGCTTAGCCCGGGGGGACACAGATACGCAGTATTTT. The whole variable domain, filled in from reference TRBV7-8 and TRBJ2-3, reads GAGVSQSPRYKVAKRGQDVALRCDPISGHVSLFWYQQALGQGPEFLTYFQNEAQLDKSGLPSDRFFAERPEGSVSTLKIQRTQQEDSAVYLCASSLARGDTDTQYFGPGTRLTVL.

The rearrangement uses TRBV5-5 and TRBJ1-2; 9 positions agree with TRBD1. Unmatched junction bases numbered 4, after V lost 4 bases and J lost 6 bases. Germline-derived CDR1 and CDR2 are SGHKS and YYEKEE (reference sequence). The CDR3 is 13 amino acids. The CDR3 coding sequence is TGTGCCAGCAGCGTACAGGGGGCGAATGGCTACACCTTC. Protein product: CASSVQGANGYTF.

The chain has TRBV27 and TRBJ2-2; the D gene is possibly TRBD2 (6 bases). Germline V gene data show CDR1 as MNHEY and CDR2 as SMNVEV (reference sequence). The V end was cut by 8 bases, the J end by 0 bases, with 19 bases between. The CDR3 covers 17 residues. The CDR3 nucleotides are TGTGCCAGCGGGTACGGCCGGAGGGCCGCGAACACCGGGGAGCTGTTTTTT. Protein sequence: CASGYGRRAANTGELFF.

The gene calls are TRBV5-1 and TRBJ2-7; D uncertain. Trimming shortened V by 4 bases and J by 0 bases, and 14 bases separated the two germline ends. This CDR3 region has 15 residues. From germline, CDR1 is SGHRS and CDR2 YFSETQ. CDR3 sequence: CASSATVVSSYEQYF. CDR3 bases: TGCGCCAGCAGCGCCACAGTGGTTAGCTCCTACGAGCAGTACTTC.

The rearrangement uses TRBV10-3 and TRBJ2-2; 9 nucleotides align to TRBD1. Unmatched junction bases numbered 9, after V lost 4 bases and J lost 6 bases. Germline lookup yields CDR1 ENHRY and CDR2 SYGVKD. CDR3 length: 16 residues. The CDR3 sequence is CAISVRDRVDPGELFF. For the CDR3, the DNA is TGTGCCATCAGTGTGAGGGACAGGGTTGACCCCGGGGAGCTGTTTTTT.